These T cell receptor beta chains were read from a single sample in a study of OX40 agonist ivuxolimab in advanced cancers. Measured with immunoSEQ multiplex PCR; TCRdb has only the in-frame clones, and not every one. The sample shows 120,000 or so clones, roughly 90% of them seen only once. Sequencing was performed on CD4+ or CD8+ T cells sorted from blood, taken in a trial of the OX40 agonist ivuxolimab. Receptor source: an adult with an advanced solid tumor such as melanoma, head and neck, liver or kidney cancer. Each CDR3 is given with its conserved first and last residue. A D gene is named only where the DNA matches it firmly. Clone size is stated in some rows and not others, as once, few, many or a class when expanded.

clone_size	v_call	d_call	j_call	cdr3_nt	cdr3_aa
.	TRBV28	.	TRBJ1-3	TGTGCCAGCAGTTCAGGTGGGGACGTCTCTGGAAACACCATATATTTT	CASSSGGDVSGNTIYF
.	TRBV30	.	TRBJ2-1	TGTGCCTTCTCAAGCGGGCAGGGGGTAAACTACAATGAGCAGTTCTTC	CAFSSGQGVNYNEQFF
.	TRBV16	TRBD1	TRBJ2-7	TGTGCCAGCAGCAGGGGGCTAGGATCCTACGAGCAGTACTTC	CASSRGLGSYEQYF
.	TRBV19	.	TRBJ1-2	TGTGCCAGTAGTATTGTACAGGACGACCTCTATGGCTACACCTTC	CASSIVQDDLYGYTF
.	TRBV12-5	.	TRBJ1-5	TGTGCTAGTGGTTTCGTCAATCAGCCCCAGCATTTT	CASGFVNQPQHF
.	TRBV5-1	.	TRBJ2-7	TGCGCCAGCATCTCTGGACCAGGGGCCTACGAGCAGTACTTC	CASISGPGAYEQYF
.	TRBV29-1	.	TRBJ1-2	TGCAGCGTCTGGGGCTATGGCTACACCTTC	CSVWGYGYTF
.	TRBV19	.	TRBJ1-5	TGTGCCAGTAGTATCGGAAGGTTCGAGGGTCGGCCCCAGCATTTT	CASSIGRFEGRPQHF
.	TRBV2	.	TRBJ1-1	TGTGCCAGCAGTGACAGGGACATAAAACCTGAAGCTTTCTTT	CASSDRDIKPEAFF
.	TRBV19	TRBD2	TRBJ2-1	TGTGCCAGTATCGCCGGTCTAGCGGTATTCAATGAGCAGTTCTTC	CASIAGLAVFNEQFF
.	TRBV7-2	TRBD2	TRBJ2-7	TGTGCCAGCAGCTTAGAGGGAGTAGCGGGAGTCTACGAGCAGTACTTC	CASSLEGVAGVYEQYF
.	TRBV7-8	TRBD1	TRBJ2-5	TGTGCCAGCAGCGCTAGGACAGGGCGAGAGACCCAGTACTTC	CASSARTGRETQYF
.	TRBV11-3	.	TRBJ2-2	TGTGCCAGCAGCTCCAGTCCCGGGACCGCCGCCACCGGGGAGCTGTTTTTT	CASSSSPGTAATGELFF
.	TRBV4-3	.	TRBJ1-1	TGCGCCAGCAGCCAATTGGGTAGGGGGACTGAAGCTTTCTTT	CASSQLGRGTEAFF
.	TRBV5-1	.	TRBJ1-3	TGCGCCAGCAGCTTGGAACAGGCAGCTGGAAACACCATATATTTT	CASSLEQAAGNTIYF
.	TRBV2	.	TRBJ1-5	TGTGCCAGCAGGGCCTATACAACTACAAATCAGCCCCAGCATTTT	CASRAYTTTNQPQHF
once	TRBV15	TRBD2	TRBJ2-3	TGTGCCACCAGAGCTGCTACGACGGGAGGGCCAGATACGCAGTATTTT	CATRAATTGGPDTQYF
few	TRBV10-1	.	TRBJ1-2	TGCGCCAGCAGTGAAGGTCCAGTCTATGGCTACACCTTC	CASSEGPVYGYTF
.	TRBV15	TRBD2	TRBJ2-3	TGTGCCACCAGCAGCGCTCCGGCGGGGGGGGGCACAGATACGCAGTATTTT	CATSSAPAGGGTDTQYF
.	TRBV4-1	TRBD1	TRBJ1-1	TGCGCCAGCAGCCCCGGACAGGGACAGCTTAGGAACACTGAAGCTTTCTTT	CASSPGQGQLRNTEAFF
once	TRBV18	.	TRBJ1-4	TGTGCCAGCTCACCAGCCGGGGGGGCGCGTGATGAAAAACTGTTTTTT	CASSPAGGARDEKLFF
.	TRBV9	.	TRBJ1-3	TGTGCCAGCAGCGTAGCCCCTCCCGAGAGCTCTGGAAACACCATATATTTT	CASSVAPPESSGNTIYF
.	TRBV9	.	TRBJ2-3	TGTGCCAGCAGCGCCGGCCACGTAGGAGAAAATACGCAGTATTTT	CASSAGHVGENTQYF
.	TRBV7-9	.	TRBJ1-4	TGTGCCAGCAGCTACAACAGGGCAACTAATGAAAAACTGTTTTTT	CASSYNRATNEKLFF
.	TRBV5-4	.	TRBJ1-2	TGTGCCAGCAGCTACACCGGGCCCCGTGCCCATGGCTACACCTTC	CASSYTGPRAHGYTF
.	TRBV13	.	TRBJ2-1	TGTGCCAGCAGCTTTGACAGGTCCTTCTACAATGAGCAGTTCTTC	CASSFDRSFYNEQFF
once	TRBV30	.	TRBJ2-2	TGTGCCTGGAGTGAAGTAGGGGAGCTGTTTTTT	CAWSEVGELFF
.	TRBV5-4	.	TRBJ2-7	TGTGCCAGCAGCCTCCATCAAACCGGGACTTGGACCTACGAGCAGTACTTC	CASSLHQTGTWTYEQYF
.	TRBV5-5	.	TRBJ2-1	TGTGCCAGCAGCTTGGCCACGGGGGCTGATTACAATGAGCAGTTCTTC	CASSLATGADYNEQFF
few	TRBV28	.	TRBJ1-2	TGTGCCAGCACGCCGGGGACGCTTAACTATGGCTACACCTTC	CASTPGTLNYGYTF
.	TRBV7-8	.	TRBJ2-5	TGTGCCAGCAGCCGGGGACCCTCTCCGGGAAGGACCCAGTACTTC	CASSRGPSPGRTQYF
once	TRBV6-1	.	TRBJ2-6	TGTGCCTCACGAGGTGGGGCCAACGTCCTGACTTTC	CASRGGANVLTF
once	TRBV7-2	.	TRBJ2-2	TGTGCCAGCAGCTTAGTGGTGGGGAGCGGGGAGCTGTTTTTT	CASSLVVGSGELFF